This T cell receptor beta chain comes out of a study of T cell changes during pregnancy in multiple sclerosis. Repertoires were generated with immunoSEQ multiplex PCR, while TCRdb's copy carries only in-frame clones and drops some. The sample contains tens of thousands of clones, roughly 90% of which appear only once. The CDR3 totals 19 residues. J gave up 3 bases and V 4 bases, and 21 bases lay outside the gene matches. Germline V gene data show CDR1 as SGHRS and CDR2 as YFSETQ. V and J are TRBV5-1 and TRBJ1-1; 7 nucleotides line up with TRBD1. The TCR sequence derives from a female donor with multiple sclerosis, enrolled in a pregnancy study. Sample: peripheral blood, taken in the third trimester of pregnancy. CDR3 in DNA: TGCGCCAGCAGCACAGGGGACTCGGGAGTATGGCCTTTGTACACTGAAGCTTTCTTT. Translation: CASSTGDSGVWPLYTEAFF. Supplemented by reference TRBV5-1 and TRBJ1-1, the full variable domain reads KAGVTQTPRYLIKTRGQQVTLSCSPISGHRSVSWYQQTPGQGLQFLFEYFSETQRNKGNFPGRFSGRQFSNSRSEMNVSTLELGDSALYLCASSTGDSGVWPLYTEAFFGQGTRLTVV.